This entry features one T cell receptor (beta chain) sequence. Its antigen remains unknown. Excluded were patients having autoimmune disease history or systemic immunosuppression. Germline values: CDR1 SGHNT, CDR2 YYREEE (reference sequence). Trimming left V 0 bases short and J 0 bases short, with 4 bases between. This CDR3 is 14 amino acids long. The repertoire was sequenced with immunoSEQ multiplex PCR; TCRdb's copy has only in-frame clones and lacks some. The sample yields 9,500 to 15,000 clones, 65% to 80% seen once. The sample comes from a study of OX40 agonist ivuxolimab in advanced cancers. About the research overall: The dose-escalation cohort had hepatocellular carcinoma, melanoma, renal cell or head and neck cancer. Participants could have had prior anti-PD-1, anti-PD-L1 or anti-CTLA-4 therapy, and more than 35% had some. Study observations and caveats: CD8+ T cells averaged more expanded clones than CD4+.

The receptor comes from an adult with an advanced solid tumor such as melanoma, head and neck, liver or kidney cancer. The sequencing here drew on CD4+ or CD8+ T cells sorted from blood, taken in a trial of the OX40 agonist ivuxolimab. The V call is TRBV5-4, the J call TRBJ1-3; no clear D. In DNA, the CDR3 is TGTGCCAGCAGCTTGGAGGGCTCTGGAAACACCATATATTTT. Protein: CASSLEGSGNTIYF.